These T cell receptor beta chains were read from a single sample in a study of blood T cell repertoires in COVID-19. Data came from immunoSEQ multiplex PCR; TCRdb stores just in-frame clones and leaves some out. The table shows around 150,000 clones, with 80% occurring only once. The sample taken for sequencing was PBMCs or T cells enriched from blood (not recorded which). Receptor source: a woman in her sixties or seventies who had recovered from COVID-19. The CDR3 runs from the conserved cysteine through the conserved F or W. D genes are given only for firm matches. Rows give clone size only sometimes, using once, few, many, or a class for an expanded clone.

cdr3_nt: TGTGCCAGCAGCTTAAACAGACAAGAGACCCAGTACTTC
cdr3_aa: CASSLNRQETQYF
clone_size: .
d_call: .
j_call: TRBJ2-5
v_call: TRBV7-3

cdr3_nt: TGTGCCAATCACGTCGACAGAGTGAATTCACCCCTCCACTTT
cdr3_aa: CANHVDRVNSPLHF
clone_size: .
d_call: .
j_call: TRBJ1-6
v_call: TRBV19

cdr3_nt: TGTGCCAGCAGCTTGTCAGGGGGGAACACTGAAGCTTTCTTT
cdr3_aa: CASSLSGGNTEAFF
clone_size: .
d_call: TRBD1
j_call: TRBJ1-1
v_call: TRBV5-8

cdr3_nt: TGCGCCAGCAGGGAAGCGTGGCTTGAAGCTTTCTTT
cdr3_aa: CASREAWLEAFF
clone_size: .
d_call: .
j_call: TRBJ1-1
v_call: TRBV10-2

cdr3_nt: TGTGCCACCAGCAGAGCACTAGCGGTCACAGATACGCAGTATTTT
cdr3_aa: CATSRALAVTDTQYF
clone_size: once
d_call: TRBD2
j_call: TRBJ2-3
v_call: TRBV15

cdr3_nt: TGTGCCAGCAGCTTAGCAAGAGGGGGCGACACAGATACGCAGTATTTT
cdr3_aa: CASSLARGGDTDTQYF
clone_size: .
d_call: TRBD1
j_call: TRBJ2-3
v_call: TRBV7-9

cdr3_nt: TGTGCCAGCAGCCCTGGACTAGCGGGGGCCAACCAAGAGACCCAGTACTTC
cdr3_aa: CASSPGLAGANQETQYF
clone_size: .
d_call: TRBD2
j_call: TRBJ2-5
v_call: TRBV9

cdr3_nt: TGTGCCAGCAGTACCCGGGGGGCGGACACTGAAGCTTTCTTT
cdr3_aa: CASSTRGADTEAFF
clone_size: few
d_call: .
j_call: TRBJ1-1
v_call: TRBV6-5

cdr3_nt: TGTGCCAGCAGCTCCGGGACAGCACCCTACAATGAGCAGTTCTTC
cdr3_aa: CASSSGTAPYNEQFF
clone_size: .
d_call: TRBD1
j_call: TRBJ2-1
v_call: TRBV5-8

cdr3_nt: TGTGCCCCACCCCTGCGGGGGAGAGGCAATCAGCCCCAGCATTTT
cdr3_aa: CAPPLRGRGNQPQHF
clone_size: .
d_call: .
j_call: TRBJ1-5
v_call: TRBV24-1

cdr3_nt: TGCAGCCTTGCTCACACAGGGGGCAAGTCTGAAGCTTTCTTT
cdr3_aa: CSLAHTGGKSEAFF
clone_size: few
d_call: TRBD1
j_call: TRBJ1-1
v_call: TRBV29-1

cdr3_nt: TGTGCCAGCAGTTACTCGAGAACGGACTATGGCTACACCTTC
cdr3_aa: CASSYSRTDYGYTF
clone_size: .
d_call: .
j_call: TRBJ1-2
v_call: TRBV6-5

cdr3_nt: TGTGCCTGGGGGCAGCCCTCCTACGAGCAGTACTTC
cdr3_aa: CAWGQPSYEQYF
clone_size: few
d_call: .
j_call: TRBJ2-7
v_call: TRBV30

cdr3_nt: TGTGCCACCAGTGATCCCAGACTAGCTTCCAATGAGCAGTTCTTC
cdr3_aa: CATSDPRLASNEQFF
clone_size: .
d_call: TRBD2
j_call: TRBJ2-1
v_call: TRBV24-1

cdr3_nt: TGCGCCAGCAGCCCCCTATGGACAGGGTCCTACAATGAGCAGTTCTTC
cdr3_aa: CASSPLWTGSYNEQFF
clone_size: .
d_call: TRBD1
j_call: TRBJ2-1
v_call: TRBV4-1

cdr3_nt: TGTGCCAGCTCAGAGGCAGGGGGCAGGTATAATTCACCCCTCCACTTT
cdr3_aa: CASSEAGGRYNSPLHF
clone_size: .
d_call: TRBD1
j_call: TRBJ1-6
v_call: TRBV18

cdr3_nt: TGTGCCAGCTCACCCGCAGGGGCCCTACTCCAGGGCTCTGGAAACACCATATATTTT
cdr3_aa: CASSPAGALLQGSGNTIYF
clone_size: .
d_call: .
j_call: TRBJ1-3
v_call: TRBV18

cdr3_nt: TGTGCCACCAGTGATTTGGAGCGGGGGGGCGTGGGTGAGCAGTTCTTC
cdr3_aa: CATSDLERGGVGEQFF
clone_size: .
d_call: TRBD2
j_call: TRBJ2-1
v_call: TRBV24-1

cdr3_nt: TGTGCCAGCAGCTTACTTCACAGACAAGAGACCCAGTACTTC
cdr3_aa: CASSLLHRQETQYF
clone_size: .
d_call: .
j_call: TRBJ2-5
v_call: TRBV7-8

cdr3_nt: TGTGCCAGCAGTCATAGAGGAAGGGCGGGGGGAGCCTACAATGAGCAGTTCTTC
cdr3_aa: CASSHRGRAGGAYNEQFF
clone_size: .
d_call: TRBD2
j_call: TRBJ2-1
v_call: TRBV11-2

cdr3_nt: TGTGCCAGTAGTATTTCAGGGATGGGTTACGAGCAGTACTTC
cdr3_aa: CASSISGMGYEQYF
clone_size: many
d_call: .
j_call: TRBJ2-7
v_call: TRBV19

cdr3_nt: TGTGCCAGCAGCCAAGAGAGAGGGGGCGGGTATGGCTACACCTTC
cdr3_aa: CASSQERGGGYGYTF
clone_size: .
d_call: TRBD1
j_call: TRBJ1-2
v_call: TRBV4-2

cdr3_nt: TGTGCCAGCAGCTTGGCTAGCGGGGCTCGAAGTTACAATGAGCAGTTCTTC
cdr3_aa: CASSLASGARSYNEQFF
clone_size: .
d_call: TRBD2
j_call: TRBJ2-1
v_call: TRBV5-4

cdr3_nt: TGTGCCAGCAAACAGGGTTACGAGCAGTACTTC
cdr3_aa: CASKQGYEQYF
clone_size: .
d_call: .
j_call: TRBJ2-7
v_call: TRBV27

cdr3_nt: TGTGCCAGCAGCCTTTGGGGACAGGGTGGCACTGAAGCTTTCTTT
cdr3_aa: CASSLWGQGGTEAFF
clone_size: few
d_call: TRBD1
j_call: TRBJ1-1
v_call: TRBV6-2/TRBV6-3

cdr3_nt: TGTGCCTGGAGTGTTTTCAGGGCCGGGGAGCTGTTTTTT
cdr3_aa: CAWSVFRAGELFF
clone_size: .
d_call: .
j_call: TRBJ2-2
v_call: TRBV30

cdr3_nt: TGCGCCAGCAGTGAGGCCGGGTACGAGCAGTACTTC
cdr3_aa: CASSEAGYEQYF
clone_size: .
d_call: .
j_call: TRBJ2-7
v_call: TRBV10-1

cdr3_nt: TGCGCCAGCAGCCCCCGGACGGGGGGGACTGAAGCTTTCTTT
cdr3_aa: CASSPRTGGTEAFF
clone_size: .
d_call: .
j_call: TRBJ1-1
v_call: TRBV4-1

cdr3_nt: TGTGCCAGCAGCTACCCCGGACAATCCTACGAGCAGTACTTC
cdr3_aa: CASSYPGQSYEQYF
clone_size: .
d_call: .
j_call: TRBJ2-7
v_call: TRBV7-9

cdr3_nt: TGTGCCAGCAGTGAAAGGGGGGGGGGCACAGATACGCAGTATTTT
cdr3_aa: CASSERGGGTDTQYF
clone_size: once
d_call: .
j_call: TRBJ2-3
v_call: TRBV2

cdr3_nt: TGTGCCACCAGTGATGCGACTAGACCAGATACGCAGTATTTT
cdr3_aa: CATSDATRPDTQYF
clone_size: .
d_call: .
j_call: TRBJ2-3
v_call: TRBV24-1

cdr3_nt: TGTGCCAGCAGCTTATATCGGGGGATGGCTTCACCCCTCCACTTT
cdr3_aa: CASSLYRGMASPLHF
clone_size: few
d_call: .
j_call: TRBJ1-6
v_call: TRBV13

cdr3_nt: TGTGCCAGCAGCTCAGTGGGCCCTCTCTCCTACGAGCAGTACTTC
cdr3_aa: CASSSVGPLSYEQYF
clone_size: .
d_call: .
j_call: TRBJ2-7
v_call: TRBV7-9

cdr3_nt: TGTGCCAGCAGTGAGGCGGGACGGCTTTTCAGCGCATCACCCCTCCACTTT
cdr3_aa: CASSEAGRLFSASPLHF
clone_size: .
d_call: .
j_call: TRBJ1-6
v_call: TRBV6-1

cdr3_nt: TGTGCCAGCTCACCACCTAGCGGGGTTACAGATACGCAGTATTTT
cdr3_aa: CASSPPSGVTDTQYF
clone_size: few
d_call: TRBD2
j_call: TRBJ2-3
v_call: TRBV18

cdr3_nt: TGTGCCAGCAGCCTAAGGGCGGGACAGAGTACAGAGACCCAGTACTTC
cdr3_aa: CASSLRAGQSTETQYF
clone_size: .
d_call: .
j_call: TRBJ2-5
v_call: TRBV7-3

cdr3_nt: TGTGCCACCAGTGACGGACAGTCGGGGTATAGCAATCAGCCCCAGCATTTT
cdr3_aa: CATSDGQSGYSNQPQHF
clone_size: .
d_call: .
j_call: TRBJ1-5
v_call: TRBV24-1

cdr3_nt: TGTGCCAGCAGTTACTCAGGGGGCTCTGGGGCCAACGTCCTGACTTTC
cdr3_aa: CASSYSGGSGANVLTF
clone_size: .
d_call: .
j_call: TRBJ2-6
v_call: TRBV6-2/TRBV6-3

cdr3_nt: TGCGCCAGCAGCCCCCCATGGGGGGGTAGCGGGGAGCAGTTCTTC
cdr3_aa: CASSPPWGGSGEQFF
clone_size: .
d_call: TRBD2
j_call: TRBJ2-1
v_call: TRBV5-1

cdr3_nt: TGCGCCAGCAGTAAATCCCGGACAGTAACTAATGAAAAACTGTTTTTT
cdr3_aa: CASSKSRTVTNEKLFF
clone_size: .
d_call: .
j_call: TRBJ1-4
v_call: TRBV10-1

cdr3_nt: TGTGCCAGCAGCCAAGAGCCGCGGGGCGTCACAGATACGCAGTATTTT
cdr3_aa: CASSQEPRGVTDTQYF
clone_size: .
d_call: .
j_call: TRBJ2-3
v_call: TRBV4-2

cdr3_nt: TGTGCCAGTAGTCGTGGGACAGGGGGTGAGCAGTTCTTC
cdr3_aa: CASSRGTGGEQFF
clone_size: .
d_call: TRBD1
j_call: TRBJ2-1
v_call: TRBV19

cdr3_nt: TGCGCCAGCAGCCCATCGACAGGGCTGTCACCCCTCCACTTT
cdr3_aa: CASSPSTGLSPLHF
clone_size: once
d_call: TRBD1
j_call: TRBJ1-6
v_call: TRBV5-1

cdr3_nt: TGTGCCACCAGCTTACAGTTCTACGAAAACACCATATATTTT
cdr3_aa: CATSLQFYENTIYF
clone_size: .
d_call: .
j_call: TRBJ1-3
v_call: TRBV15

cdr3_nt: TGTGCCAGCAGCGTCTCCGGGGGTGACACCGGGGAGCTGTTTTTT
cdr3_aa: CASSVSGGDTGELFF
clone_size: .
d_call: .
j_call: TRBJ2-2
v_call: TRBV9

cdr3_nt: TGTGCCAGCAGGGTCCTCCGGGGGAGTAGCACTGAAGCTTTCTTT
cdr3_aa: CASRVLRGSSTEAFF
clone_size: .
d_call: .
j_call: TRBJ1-1
v_call: TRBV2

cdr3_nt: TGTGCCAGCAGCTTGCTGGGACAGCTAAAAAACATTCAGTACTTC
cdr3_aa: CASSLLGQLKNIQYF
clone_size: .
d_call: TRBD1
j_call: TRBJ2-4
v_call: TRBV5-6

cdr3_nt: TGTGCCAGCAGCCCGACAGGGGGCGCAACCTACGAGCAGTACTTC
cdr3_aa: CASSPTGGATYEQYF
clone_size: .
d_call: TRBD1
j_call: TRBJ2-7
v_call: TRBV7-2

cdr3_nt: TGTGCCAGTAGACCTCTAGCGGGGGACCCCTCCTACGAGCAGTACTTC
cdr3_aa: CASRPLAGDPSYEQYF
clone_size: .
d_call: TRBD2
j_call: TRBJ2-7
v_call: TRBV19

cdr3_nt: TGTGCCAGCAGCCAGCTCGGGACTAGCGGGGATGAGACCCAGTACTTC
cdr3_aa: CASSQLGTSGDETQYF
clone_size: few
d_call: TRBD2
j_call: TRBJ2-5
v_call: TRBV4-2

cdr3_nt: TGTGCCAGCACCAGGGACAACACAGATACGCAGTATTTT
cdr3_aa: CASTRDNTDTQYF
clone_size: .
d_call: .
j_call: TRBJ2-3
v_call: TRBV11-2

cdr3_nt: TGCGCCAGCAGCTTCAACCTAGCGGGGGGCCTGGAGACCCAGTACTTC
cdr3_aa: CASSFNLAGGLETQYF
clone_size: .
d_call: TRBD2
j_call: TRBJ2-5
v_call: TRBV5-1

cdr3_nt: TGCGCCAGCAGCTTCCAGGGACTAGCGGGCCAAGAGACCCAGTACTTC
cdr3_aa: CASSFQGLAGQETQYF
clone_size: .
d_call: TRBD2
j_call: TRBJ2-5
v_call: TRBV5-1

cdr3_nt: TGTGCCAGCAGTTTAATGCCAGGGGTCCGGGCCGGGGAAGAGACCCAGTACTTC
cdr3_aa: CASSLMPGVRAGEETQYF
clone_size: .
d_call: .
j_call: TRBJ2-5
v_call: TRBV27

cdr3_nt: TGCGCCAGCAGCAGAGGGACAGGGGTCGGGGAGCTGTTTTTT
cdr3_aa: CASSRGTGVGELFF
clone_size: .
d_call: TRBD1
j_call: TRBJ2-2
v_call: TRBV5-1

cdr3_nt: TGTGCCAGCATTAACTGGGCCTTAGATCAAGAGACCCAGTACTTC
cdr3_aa: CASINWALDQETQYF
clone_size: .
d_call: .
j_call: TRBJ2-5
v_call: TRBV6-5

cdr3_nt: TGTGCCAGCAGCTTACCCGGACAGGGAGGTGGCTACACCTTC
cdr3_aa: CASSLPGQGGGYTF
clone_size: .
d_call: TRBD1
j_call: TRBJ1-2
v_call: TRBV7-8

cdr3_nt: TGTGCCAGCAGCCCGGGACAGGGTTACTATGGCTACACCTTC
cdr3_aa: CASSPGQGYYGYTF
clone_size: few
d_call: TRBD1
j_call: TRBJ1-2
v_call: TRBV5-5

cdr3_nt: TGTGCCAGCATTCCCGGGACAGGTTCGAACACTGAAGCTTTCTTT
cdr3_aa: CASIPGTGSNTEAFF
clone_size: .
d_call: TRBD1
j_call: TRBJ1-1
v_call: TRBV6-5

cdr3_nt: TGTGCCAGTAGTATATTCCTTCCGGGGGGGCCCGGCGGGGAGCTGTTTTTT
cdr3_aa: CASSIFLPGGPGGELFF
clone_size: .
d_call: TRBD2
j_call: TRBJ2-2
v_call: TRBV19